Listed below are T cell receptor beta chains from one sample, sequenced in a study of blood T cells in healthy people across ages. TCRdb reanalysed the 5' RACE reads using MiXCR and keeps one entry per CDR3 protein. The repertoire holds 600,000 to 850,000 distinct CDR3 sequences, with 43% as singletons. Material: blood. The receptor set was obtained from a woman aged 55-69 years in good health. Both conserved end residues are part of each CDR3. Fields, in order: clone size, J gene, V gene, D gene, CDR3 protein, CDR3 DNA. The D gene is left open where the match is weak. Not every row has a clone size; where given, it reads once, few, many or a size class.

>many|TRBJ2-1|TRBV7-8|TRBD2
CASSSLSGSGLVNEQFF
TGTGCCAGCAGTTCCCTTAGCGGGAGTGGACTTGTGAATGAGCAGTTCTTC
>NA|TRBJ2-7|TRBV20-1|TRBD2
CSARAGRGLAGGRPEQYF
TGCAGTGCTAGAGCGGGTAGGGGACTAGCGGGAGGACGCCCGGAGCAGTACTTC
>NA|TRBJ2-1|TRBV12-3/TRBV12-4|TRBD1
CASSSTGTGSDEQFF
TGTGCCAGCAGTTCAACCGGGACAGGGAGCGATGAGCAGTTCTTC
>NA|TRBJ2-7|TRBV7-2|TRBD1
CASSLDPGQGFYEQYF
TGTGCCAGCAGTCTAGACCCGGGACAGGGTTTCTACGAGCAGTACTTC
>many|TRBJ2-5|TRBV12-3/TRBV12-4|NA
CASRPRAGTQYF
TGTGCCAGCAGACCCAGGGCGGGGACCCAGTACTTC
>once|TRBJ2-7|TRBV24-1|NA
CATSEKARDRTYEQYF
TGTGCCACCAGTGAAAAAGCGCGGGACAGAACCTACGAGCAGTACTTC
>few|TRBJ1-2|TRBV20-1|NA
CSASPGTLNGYTF
TGCAGTGCTAGCCCAGGGACTCTAAATGGCTACACCTTC
>NA|TRBJ2-7|TRBV24-1|NA
CATSDTPPDGFYEQYF
TGTGCCACCAGTGATACGCCGCCGGACGGGTTCTACGAGCAGTACTTC
>many|TRBJ2-7|TRBV4-2|TRBD2
CASSRIPGTSGSYEQYF
TGTGCCAGCAGCCGAATCCCCGGGACTAGCGGCTCCTACGAGCAGTACTTC
>few|TRBJ1-4|TRBV12-3/TRBV12-4|TRBD1
CASSPGQARNEKLFF
TGTGCCAGCAGTCCGGGACAGGCTCGTAATGAAAAACTGTTTTTT
>NA|TRBJ2-1|TRBV20-1|NA
CSARERETEQFF
TGCAGTGCTAGAGAGCGGGAAACTGAGCAGTTCTTC
>NA|TRBJ2-3|TRBV12-3/TRBV12-4|NA
CASSLRTDAQYF
TGTGCCAGCAGTTTGAGAACAGATGCGCAGTATTTT
>NA|TRBJ2-3|TRBV11-2|NA
CASSLEPRGTQYF
TGTGCCAGCAGCTTAGAACCGAGAGGTACGCAGTATTTT
>NA|TRBJ2-1|TRBV20-1|NA
CSARAGRDEQFF
TGCAGTGCTAGAGCAGGGCGGGATGAGCAGTTCTTC
>NA|TRBJ2-5|TRBV7-2|NA
CASSFDSSLTETQYF
TGTGCCAGCAGCTTTGACTCTTCCCTAACAGAGACCCAGTACTTC
>NA|TRBJ1-5|TRBV27|TRBD1
CASSGTAGSNQPQHF
TGTGCCAGCAGTGGGACAGCGGGTAGCAATCAGCCCCAGCATTTT
>NA|TRBJ1-6|TRBV29-1|NA
CSVRAGYNSPLHF
TGCAGCGTTCGGGCGGGTTATAATTCACCCCTCCACTTT
>few|TRBJ2-3|TRBV3-1|TRBD2
CASSQDRGSGGLAQYF
TGTGCCAGCAGCCAAGATCGCGGCAGCGGGGGCTTGGCGCAGTATTTT
>NA|TRBJ1-2|TRBV20-1|NA
CSAPPGGLNYGYTF
TGCAGTGCTCCCCCGGGGGGGCTGAACTATGGCTACACCTTC
>few|TRBJ2-7|TRBV6-5|TRBD2
CASSPTSGGWNEQYF
TGTGCCAGCAGCCCGACTAGCGGGGGATGGAATGAGCAGTACTTC
>NA|TRBJ2-1|TRBV6-2/TRBV6-3|TRBD2
CASSEAGVPYNEQFF
TGTGCCAGCAGTGAAGCGGGAGTCCCCTACAATGAGCAGTTCTTC
>NA|TRBJ2-5|TRBV29-1|TRBD2
CSVESVGRGQETQYF
TGCAGCGTTGAGTCGGTCGGGCGGGGGCAAGAGACCCAGTACTTC
>NA|TRBJ2-5|TRBV5-1|TRBD2
CASNPTSGGETQYF
TGCGCCAGCAACCCGACCAGCGGGGGGGAGACCCAGTACTTC
>many|TRBJ2-1|TRBV6-2/TRBV6-3|NA
CASSYSQGVYNEQFF
TGTGCCAGCAGTTACTCACAGGGAGTCTACAATGAGCAGTTCTTC
>NA|TRBJ1-4|TRBV6-5|NA
CASTERWLANEKLFF
TGTGCCAGCACCGAAAGGTGGTTGGCTAATGAAAAACTGTTTTTT
>NA|TRBJ1-1|TRBV4-1|TRBD1
CASSRDRGRTEAFF
TGCGCCAGCAGCCGAGACAGGGGGCGAACTGAAGCTTTCTTT
>many|TRBJ2-3|TRBV29-1|NA
CSVTGSSTDTQYF
TGCAGCGTCACAGGATCTAGCACAGATACGCAGTATTTT
>many|TRBJ2-5|TRBV9|TRBD2
CASSGLAGETQYF
TGTGCCAGCAGCGGACTAGCGGGGGAGACCCAGTACTTC
>NA|TRBJ2-3|TRBV4-3|NA
CASSHGRVLTDTQYF
TGCGCCAGCAGCCATGGCAGGGTGTTGACAGATACGCAGTATTTT
>NA|TRBJ1-4|TRBV28|NA
CASNTLGGGSEKLFF
TGTGCCAGCAATACATTGGGGGGGGGAAGTGAAAAACTGTTTTTT
>NA|TRBJ2-1|TRBV11-3|TRBD2
CASSLMSGRYNERFF
TGTGCCAGCAGCTTAATGAGCGGGAGGTACAATGAGCGGTTCTTC
>NA|TRBJ1-2|TRBV4-3|NA
CASSQGPGPNYGYTF
TGCGCCAGCAGCCAAGGCCCCGGTCCCAACTATGGCTACACCTTC
>few|TRBJ2-5|TRBV12-3/TRBV12-4|NA
CASSLRQTAETQYF
TGTGCCAGCAGTTTAAGACAGACGGCCGAGACCCAGTACTTC
>many|TRBJ2-2|TRBV7-2|NA
CASSLGGTNFAGELFF
TGTGCCAGCAGCTTAGGTGGGACCAATTTCGCCGGGGAGCTGTTTTTT
>NA|TRBJ2-2|TRBV24-1|NA
CATVLAVANTGELFF
TGTGCCACGGTCTTAGCTGTCGCGAACACCGGGGAGCTGTTTTTT
>NA|TRBJ2-3|TRBV4-2|TRBD1
CASSQATGPDTQYF
TGTGCCAGCAGCCAAGCGACAGGGCCAGATACGCAGTATTTT
>few|TRBJ1-5|TRBV27|NA
CASSLLAPGPISNQPQHF
TGTGCCAGCAGTTTACTGGCTCCGGGGCCTATAAGCAATCAGCCCCAGCATTTT
>many|TRBJ2-3|TRBV10-3|NA
CAIRSGVSTDTQYF
TGTGCCATCAGGTCCGGGGTATCGACAGATACGCAGTATTTT
>few|TRBJ2-7|TRBV5-1|TRBD2
CASSQGLAGYEQYF
TGCGCCAGCAGCCAAGGACTAGCCGGGTACGAGCAGTACTTC
>NA|TRBJ2-6|TRBV12-3/TRBV12-4|NA
CASSLGTSGANVLTF
TGTGCCAGCAGTTTAGGGACCTCCGGGGCCAACGTCCTGACTTTC
>few|TRBJ2-1|TRBV4-2|TRBD1
CASSQPTGANEQFF
TGTGCCAGCAGCCAACCGACAGGGGCTAATGAGCAGTTCTTC
>many|TRBJ2-1|TRBV4-3|NA
CASSPRTGREQFF
TGCGCCAGCAGCCCCCGAACGGGACGTGAGCAGTTCTTC
>NA|TRBJ2-7|TRBV12-5|TRBD1
CASGGQGATSSEQYF
TGTGCTAGTGGGGGACAGGGGGCGACCTCCTCCGAGCAGTACTTC
>few|TRBJ2-7|TRBV5-1|NA
CASSFRQHLDEQYF
TGCGCCAGCAGCTTTAGACAACATCTCGACGAGCAGTACTTC
>few|TRBJ2-7|TRBV7-8|TRBD2
CASSLTAGGRAYEQYF
TGTGCCAGCAGTTTAACCGCGGGAGGGCGGGCCTACGAGCAGTACTTC
>NA|TRBJ1-1|TRBV7-8|NA
CASSFGGEWSEAFF
TGTGCCAGCAGCTTTGGGGGCGAATGGTCTGAAGCTTTCTTT
>NA|TRBJ2-7|TRBV20-1|NA
CSAREYGGPYEQYF
TGCAGTGCTAGAGAATACGGGGGGCCCTACGAGCAGTACTTC
>few|TRBJ2-7|TRBV20-1|TRBD1
CSGLRDRGHEQYF
TGCAGCGGCCTCCGGGACAGGGGGCACGAGCAGTACTTC
>NA|TRBJ2-7|TRBV28|TRBD2
CASSWGTGLAGDEQYF
TGTGCCAGCAGTTGGGGTACGGGACTAGCGGGAGACGAGCAGTACTTC
>NA|TRBJ1-1|TRBV5-1|TRBD1
CASSSQRQGVSIPEAFF
TGCGCCAGCAGCTCTCAACGCCAGGGGGTATCTATCCCTGAAGCTTTCTTT
>NA|TRBJ2-1|TRBV5-6|TRBD2
CASSLFSGTSNEQFF
TGTGCCAGCAGCTTGTTCTCCGGGACTAGCAATGAGCAGTTCTTC
>few|TRBJ2-1|TRBV4-2|TRBD2
CASSQAPETSVYNEQFF
TGTGCCAGCAGCCAAGCTCCGGAGACTAGCGTCTACAATGAGCAGTTCTTC
>many|TRBJ2-7|TRBV20-1|TRBD1
CSATTSQGGSYEQYF
TGCAGTGCTACGACCTCACAGGGGGGATCCTACGAGCAGTACTTC
>many|TRBJ2-6|TRBV27|NA
CASSLQNSGANVLTF
TGTGCCAGCAGTTTACAGAACTCTGGGGCCAACGTCCTGACTTTC